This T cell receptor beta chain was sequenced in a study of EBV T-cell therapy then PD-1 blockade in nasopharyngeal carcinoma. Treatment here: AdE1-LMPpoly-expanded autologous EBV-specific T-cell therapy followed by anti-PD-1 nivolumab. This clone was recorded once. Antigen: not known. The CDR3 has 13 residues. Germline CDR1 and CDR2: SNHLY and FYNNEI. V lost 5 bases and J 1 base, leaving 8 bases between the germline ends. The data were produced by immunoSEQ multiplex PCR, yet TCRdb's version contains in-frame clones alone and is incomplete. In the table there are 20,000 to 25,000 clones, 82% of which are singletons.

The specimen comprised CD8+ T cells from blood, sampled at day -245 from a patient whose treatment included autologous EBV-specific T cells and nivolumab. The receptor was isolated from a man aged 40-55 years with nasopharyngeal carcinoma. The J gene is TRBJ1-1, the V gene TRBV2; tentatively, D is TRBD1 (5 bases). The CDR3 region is CASSQGKNTEAFF. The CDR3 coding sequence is TGTGCCAGCAGTCAGGGCAAGAACACTGAAGCTTTCTTT.